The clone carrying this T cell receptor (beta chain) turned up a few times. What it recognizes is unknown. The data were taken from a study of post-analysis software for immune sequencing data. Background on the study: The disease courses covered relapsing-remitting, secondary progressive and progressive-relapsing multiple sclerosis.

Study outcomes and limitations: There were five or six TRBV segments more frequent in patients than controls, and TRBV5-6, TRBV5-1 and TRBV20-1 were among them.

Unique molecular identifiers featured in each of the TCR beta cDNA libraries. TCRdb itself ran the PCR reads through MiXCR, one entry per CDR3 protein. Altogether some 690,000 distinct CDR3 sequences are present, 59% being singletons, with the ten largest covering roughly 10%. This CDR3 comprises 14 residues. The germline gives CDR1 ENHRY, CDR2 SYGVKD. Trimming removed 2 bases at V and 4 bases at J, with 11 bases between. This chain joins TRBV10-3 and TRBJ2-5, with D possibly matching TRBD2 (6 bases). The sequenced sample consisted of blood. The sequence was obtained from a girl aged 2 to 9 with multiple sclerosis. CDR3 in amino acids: CAISEGGTLETQYF. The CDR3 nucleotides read TGTGCCATCAGTGAGGGGGGGACTCTAGAGACCCAGTACTTC.